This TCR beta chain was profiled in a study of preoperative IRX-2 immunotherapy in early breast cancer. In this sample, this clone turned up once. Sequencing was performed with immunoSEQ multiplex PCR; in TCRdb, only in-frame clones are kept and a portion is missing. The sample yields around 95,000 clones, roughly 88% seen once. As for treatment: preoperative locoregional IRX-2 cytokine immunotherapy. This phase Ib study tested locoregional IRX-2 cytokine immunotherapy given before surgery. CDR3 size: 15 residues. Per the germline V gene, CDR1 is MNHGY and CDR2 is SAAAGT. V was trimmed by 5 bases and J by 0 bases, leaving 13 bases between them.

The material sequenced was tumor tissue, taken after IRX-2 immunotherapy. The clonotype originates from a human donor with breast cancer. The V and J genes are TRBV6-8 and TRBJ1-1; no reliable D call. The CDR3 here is CASSAFGRMNTEAFF. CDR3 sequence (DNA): TGTGCCAGCAGTGCTTTTGGACGGATGAACACTGAAGCTTTCTTT.